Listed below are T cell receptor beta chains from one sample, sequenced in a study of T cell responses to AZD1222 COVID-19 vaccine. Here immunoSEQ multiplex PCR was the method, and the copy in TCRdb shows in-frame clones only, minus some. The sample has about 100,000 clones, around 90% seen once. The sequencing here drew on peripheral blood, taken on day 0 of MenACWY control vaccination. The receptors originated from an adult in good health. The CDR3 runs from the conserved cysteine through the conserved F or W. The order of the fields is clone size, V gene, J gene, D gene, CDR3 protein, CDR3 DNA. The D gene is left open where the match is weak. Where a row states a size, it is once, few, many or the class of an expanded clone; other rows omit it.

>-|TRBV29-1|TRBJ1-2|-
CSVDVAASNYGYTF
TGCAGCGTTGATGTGGCGGCTAGTAACTATGGCTACACCTTC
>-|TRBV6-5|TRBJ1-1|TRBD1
CAVQTGIEAFF
TGTGCCGTCCAGACAGGGATTGAAGCTTTCTTT
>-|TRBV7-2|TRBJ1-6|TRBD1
CASSLRQGESPLHF
TGTGCCAGCAGCTTGCGACAGGGAGAGTCACCCCTCCACTTT
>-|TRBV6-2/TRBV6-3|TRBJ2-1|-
CASSYRRVEQFF
TGTGCCAGCAGTTATAGAAGGGTTGAGCAGTTCTTC
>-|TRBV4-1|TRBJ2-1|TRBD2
CASSPSGGADNEQFF
TGCGCCAGCAGCCCAAGCGGGGGGGCCGACAATGAGCAGTTCTTC
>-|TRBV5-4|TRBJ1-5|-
CASSAGWDQPQHF
TGTGCCAGCAGCGCGGGGTGGGATCAGCCCCAGCATTTT
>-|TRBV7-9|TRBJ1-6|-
CASSPWTENSPLHF
TGTGCCAGCAGCCCCTGGACAGAGAATTCACCCCTCCACTTT
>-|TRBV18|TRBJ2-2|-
CASSPTDTGELFF
TGTGCCAGCTCACCCACAGACACCGGGGAGCTGTTTTTT
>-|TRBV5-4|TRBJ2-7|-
CASSLGQGSAYEQYF
TGTGCCAGCAGCTTGGGGCAGGGATCAGCTTACGAGCAGTACTTC
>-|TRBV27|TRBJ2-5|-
CASSFGRQETQYF
TGTGCCAGCAGTTTTGGACGGCAAGAGACCCAGTACTTC
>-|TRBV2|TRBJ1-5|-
CASSETQGRGQPQHF
TGTGCCAGCAGTGAAACCCAGGGACGCGGTCAGCCCCAGCATTTT
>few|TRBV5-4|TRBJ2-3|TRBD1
CASSFPQGASTDTQYF
TGTGCCAGCAGCTTTCCACAGGGGGCTTCTACAGATACGCAGTATTTT
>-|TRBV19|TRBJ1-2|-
CASSTSQHNYGYTF
TGTGCCAGTAGTACCAGCCAGCATAACTATGGCTACACCTTC
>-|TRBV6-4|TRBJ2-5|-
CASSDSRGGETQYF
TGTGCCAGCAGTGATTCCAGGGGAGGAGAGACCCAGTACTTC
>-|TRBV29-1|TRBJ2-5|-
CSGDPAEETQYF
TGCAGCGGGGACCCGGCGGAAGAGACCCAGTACTTC
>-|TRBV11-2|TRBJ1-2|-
CASSLGLDYYGYTF
TGTGCCAGCAGCTTAGGACTGGACTACTATGGCTACACCTTC
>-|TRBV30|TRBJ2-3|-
CAWTLSSTDTQYF
TGTGCCTGGACCCTCTCTAGCACAGATACGCAGTATTTT
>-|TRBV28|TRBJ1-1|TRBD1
CASSSEGTGRVAFF
TGTGCCAGCAGTTCTGAGGGGACAGGGAGGGTAGCTTTCTTT
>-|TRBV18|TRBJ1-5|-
CASSPPGREGQPQHF
TGTGCCAGCTCACCACCGGGAAGGGAGGGTCAGCCCCAGCATTTT
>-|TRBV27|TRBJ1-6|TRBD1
CASSLGQVVAPLHF
TGTGCCAGCAGTTTAGGACAGGTTGTGGCACCCCTCCACTTT
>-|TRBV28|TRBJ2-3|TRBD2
CASSRSQRGLTDTQYF
TGTGCCAGCAGCCGTTCCCAGCGGGGGTTAACAGATACGCAGTATTTT
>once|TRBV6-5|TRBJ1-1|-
CASNRPLNTEAFF
TGTGCCAGCAATCGGCCCTTGAACACTGAAGCTTTCTTT
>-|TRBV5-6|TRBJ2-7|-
CASSRAGYEQYF
TGTGCCAGCAGCCGAGCCGGCTACGAGCAGTACTTC
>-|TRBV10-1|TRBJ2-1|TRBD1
CASSLTGQGRNEQFF
TGCGCCAGCAGTCTCACCGGACAGGGCAGGAATGAGCAGTTCTTC
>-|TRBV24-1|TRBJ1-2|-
CATSEPPGHKVNYGYTF
TGTGCCACCAGTGAGCCCCCGGGACACAAAGTTAATTATGGCTACACCTTC
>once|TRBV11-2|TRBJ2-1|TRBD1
CASSLEWDSGQFF
TGTGCCAGCAGCTTAGAGTGGGACAGTGGGCAGTTCTTC
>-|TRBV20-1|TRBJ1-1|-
CSASAAGGFTEAFF
TGCAGTGCTAGTGCCGCGGGGGGCTTCACTGAAGCTTTCTTT
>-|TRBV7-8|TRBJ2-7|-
CASSSPDPAQYF
TGTGCCAGCAGCTCTCCCGACCCGGCGCAGTACTTC
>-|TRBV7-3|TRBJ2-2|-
CASSPGQTTGELFF
TGTGCCAGCAGCCCTGGACAGACCACCGGGGAGCTGTTTTTT
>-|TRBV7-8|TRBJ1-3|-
CASSLRGAGNTIYF
TGTGCCAGCAGCTTACGGGGGGCTGGAAACACCATATATTTT
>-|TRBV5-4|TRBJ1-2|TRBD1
CASSYQGAYYGYTF
TGTGCCAGCAGCTACCAGGGGGCGTACTATGGCTACACCTTC